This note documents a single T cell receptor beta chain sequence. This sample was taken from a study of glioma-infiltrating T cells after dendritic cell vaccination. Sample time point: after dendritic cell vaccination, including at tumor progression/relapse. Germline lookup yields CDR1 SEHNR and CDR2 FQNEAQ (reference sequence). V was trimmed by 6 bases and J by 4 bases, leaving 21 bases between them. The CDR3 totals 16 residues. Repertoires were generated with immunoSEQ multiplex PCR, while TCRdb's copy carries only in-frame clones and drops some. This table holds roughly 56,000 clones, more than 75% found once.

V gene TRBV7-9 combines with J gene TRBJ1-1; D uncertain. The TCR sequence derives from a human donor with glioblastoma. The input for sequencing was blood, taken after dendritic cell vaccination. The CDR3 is CASRKDFTGHFTEAFF. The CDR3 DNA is TGTGCCAGCAGGAAAGACTTTACGGGTCACTTCACTGAAGCTTTCTTT.